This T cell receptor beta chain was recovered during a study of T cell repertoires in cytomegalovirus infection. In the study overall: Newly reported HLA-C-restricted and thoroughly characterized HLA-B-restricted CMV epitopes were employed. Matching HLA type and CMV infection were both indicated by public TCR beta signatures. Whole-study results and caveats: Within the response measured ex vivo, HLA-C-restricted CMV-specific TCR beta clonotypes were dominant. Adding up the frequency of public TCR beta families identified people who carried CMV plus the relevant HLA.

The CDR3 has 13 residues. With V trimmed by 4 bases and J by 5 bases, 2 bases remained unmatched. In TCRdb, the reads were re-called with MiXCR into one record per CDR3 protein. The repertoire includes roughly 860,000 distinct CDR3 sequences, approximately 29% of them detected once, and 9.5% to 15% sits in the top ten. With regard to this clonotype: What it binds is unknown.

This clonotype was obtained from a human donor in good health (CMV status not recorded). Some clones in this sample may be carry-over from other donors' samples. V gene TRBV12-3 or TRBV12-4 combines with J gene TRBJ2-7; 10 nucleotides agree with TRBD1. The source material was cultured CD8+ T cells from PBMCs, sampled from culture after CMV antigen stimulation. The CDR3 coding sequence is TGTGCCAGCAGTTCCGGGACAGGGGACGAGCAGTACGTC. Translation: CASSSGTGDEQYV.